This TCR beta chain was profiled in a study of T cells in Graves' hyperthyroidism and ophthalmopathy. There were TCR beta CDR3 regions amplified from RNA transcripts. An initial round of RT-PCR targeting the TCR CDR3 relied on the HTBI primer set. From the multiplex PCR reads, TCRdb called clonotypes with MiXCR, one entry per CDR3 protein. This table has fewer than 650,000 distinct CDR3 sequences, around 15% appearing once. The CDR3 has 17 amino acids. Per the germline V gene, CDR1 is LNHNV and CDR2 is YYDKDF (reference sequence). V dropped 4 bases and J dropped 2 bases, with 15 bases sitting between them. This clonotype was observed a few times.

The chain couples TRBV15 to TRBJ1-6, with D possibly TRBD1 on 6 matching bases. This clonotype was obtained from a woman in her thirties or forties with Graves' ophthalmopathy. The specimen was blood. The CDR3 coding sequence is TGTGCCACCAGCATTCACAGGGTCGGCCCCTATAATTCACCCCTCCACTTT. Its translation: CATSIHRVGPYNSPLHF.